This T cell receptor (beta chain) was sequenced for a study of blood T cells in healthy people across ages. The second PCR ran roughly 7 to 12 cycles with a sample-barcoded 5' primer and J-beta primers. A template-switch adaptor containing 12 random nucleotides labeled each cDNA molecule. TCRdb re-called the 5' RACE reads through MiXCR, storing one row per CDR3 protein. The sample yields 1.5 million to 2 million distinct CDR3 sequences, about 32% seen once. PBMCs, at least 6.5 million per sample, were isolated. General study findings and limits: Per million T cells, TCR beta diversity dropped roughly linearly as age increased. Long-lived donors carried more naive CD4+ cells and greater diversity than aged donors.

Trimming shortened V by 6 bases and J by 2 bases, and 17 bases separated the two germline ends. From germline, CDR1 is DFQATT and CDR2 SNEGSKA (reference sequence). The CDR3 loop spans 14 amino acids. A remark on this clonotype: No antigen is known for it.

The rearrangement links TRBV20-1 to TRBJ2-7; tentative D call: TRBD1 (6 bases). The material sequenced was blood. The clonotype originates from a woman aged 25 to 39 in good health. The CDR3 DNA sequence: TGCAGTGCGTCACAGGGTGAGGTGACCTACGAGCAGTACTTC. Encoded protein: CSASQGEVTYEQYF.